This T cell receptor (beta chain) is from a study of CD8 T cells in ankylosing spondylitis. Study outcomes and limitations: As for the disease-linked clones, they showed a CD8+ phenotype and occurred at relatively low frequencies in peripheral blood. In synovial fluid and blood from reactive arthritis, some motif variants were previously reported.

From germline, CDR1 is LGHNT and CDR2 FRNRAP. CDR3 length: 14 amino acids. The V and J ends lost 6 bases and 3 bases respectively, with 12 bases between them. Preparation of TCR beta libraries was done by quantitative 5'-RACE with molecular barcodes. Each CDR3 protein is one row after TCRdb ran MiXCR on the 5' RACE reads. The sample records 250,000 to 300,000 distinct CDR3 sequences, approximately 20% being singletons. In its sample, this clonotype was seen a few times. No antigen is known for it. The sequence derives from a male donor with ankylosing spondylitis or in good health (not recorded which). The gene calls are TRBV12-5 and TRBJ2-1; possibly TRBD1 or TRBD2 for D (5 bases each). Sequenced sample: blood, either unsorted or a sorted T cell fraction (not recorded which). CDR3 amino acids: CASGPSGRYNEQFF. Here the CDR3 DNA reads TGTGCTAGTGGACCCTCGGGACGCTACAATGAGCAGTTCTTC.